The 26 T cell receptor beta chains in this list originate from one sample, sequenced in a study of blood T cell repertoires in COVID-19. Method: immunoSEQ multiplex PCR; TCRdb's copy keeps in-frame clones and lacks some. The table shows about 280,000 clones, with around 83% occurring only once. Sequencing was done on a sample of PBMCs or T cells enriched from blood (not recorded which). The source of these receptors is a middle-aged man who had been exposed to COVID-19.

The rearrangement joins TRBV18 to TRBJ2-5; TRBD2 is a possible D gene (5 bases). Trimming removed 6 bases at V and 5 bases at J, with 19 bases between. This CDR3 contains 15 residues. From germline, CDR1 is KGHSH and CDR2 LQKENI. CDR3 sequence reads: CASSPRSGSDETQYF. Written as DNA, the CDR3 is TGTGCCAGCTCGCCCAGGTCTGGGAGCGATGAGACCCAGTACTTC.

The chain has TRBV19 and TRBJ1-5; D possibly corresponds to TRBD1 (6 bases). CDR1 is LNHDA, CDR2 SQIVND, per germline (reference sequence). The V end was cut by 8 bases, the J end by 6 bases, with 17 bases between. The CDR3 contains 14 residues. The CDR3 DNA is TGTGCCAGTCAACGTCGGGGGGCCGGTCAGCCCCAGCATTTT. Translated: CASQRRGAGQPQHF.

V gene TRBV19 combines with J gene TRBJ2-2, with 9 bases aligning to TRBD2. V shed 8 bases, J shed 3 bases, and the junction held 7 bases outside the gene matches. This CDR3 spans 15 amino acids. Germline V gene lookup returns CDR1 LNHDA and CDR2 SQIVND (reference sequence). The CDR3 sequence: CASVPGLAYTGELFF. DNA for the CDR3: TGTGCCAGTGTACCGGGACTAGCCTACACCGGGGAGCTGTTTTTT.

Notes on this clone: Different DNA sequences within this sample yield the same CDR3. The chain's CDR3 is CASSVVAGLSTDTQYF. For the CDR3, the DNA is TGTGCCAGCAGCGTAGTAGCGGGATTAAGCACAGATACGCAGTATTTT. The chain joins TRBV9 to TRBJ2-3; 8 bases fit TRBD2. Germline V gene data show CDR1 as SGDLS and CDR2 as YYNGEE. The CDR3 is 16 amino acids. V gave up 0 bases and J gave up 0 bases; unmatched junction bases: 3.

V and J are TRBV2 and TRBJ2-7, with D possibly TRBD1 on 6 matching bases. V was cut by 6 bases and J by 0 bases, with 21 bases left in between. The CDR3 runs 17 residues. The germline gives CDR1 SNHLY, CDR2 FYNNEI. The CDR3: CASRAEQGQKSSYEQYF. The CDR3 nucleotides are TGTGCCAGCAGAGCCGAACAGGGTCAGAAGAGCTCCTACGAGCAGTACTTC.

Here the CDR3 DNA reads TGTGCCAGCAGCGTCCTCTCAGGGGCAGGGGGGAACACCGGGGAGCTGTTTTTT. It codes for CASSVLSGAGGNTGELFF. The genes are TRBV7-2 and TRBJ2-2; TRBD1 agrees at 7 bases. CDR3 length: 18 amino acids. CDR1 and CDR2 (germline): SGHTA, FQGNSA. Trimming took 5 bases from V and 1 from J; bases not matched to a gene: 13. Full variable domain (remainder filled in from reference TRBV7-2 and TRBJ2-2): GAGVSQSPSNKVTEKGKDVELRCDPISGHTALYWYRQSLGQGLEFLIYFQGNSAPDKSGLPSDRFSAERTGGSVSTLTIQRTQQEDSAVYLCASSVLSGAGGNTGELFFGEGSRLTVL.

Here the CDR3 DNA reads TGTGCCAGCTCACCACTGTCTGGGGCGGAAGGCTACACCTTC. Residues: CASSPLSGAEGYTF. The gene calls are TRBV18 and TRBJ1-2; the D gene is possibly TRBD1 (5 bases). Trimming took off 1 base at V and 8 bases at J, with 14 bases between the two ends. Germline loops: CDR1 KGHSH, CDR2 LQKENI. This CDR3 is 14 amino acids long.

This clone was observed once. This chain links TRBV5-1 with TRBJ2-2; possibly TRBD1 for D (5 bases). Trimming shortened V by 4 bases and J by 3 bases, and 16 bases separated the two germline ends. Germline CDR1 reads SGHRS; CDR2 reads YFSETQ. There are 16 residues in the CDR3. DNA of the CDR3: TGCGCCAGCAGCACAGGAGAAGGGGCATACACCGGGGAGCTGTTTTTT. This sequence encodes CASSTGEGAYTGELFF.

This rearrangement joins TRBV20-1 to TRBJ1-1; a possible D gene is TRBD1 (6 bases). The CDR3 totals 14 residues. Looked up from germline, CDR1 is DFQATT and CDR2 is SNEGSKA (reference sequence). V was shortened by 3 bases and J by 10 bases, with 21 bases between the two germline ends. As DNA, the CDR3 is TGCAGTGCTAGTGATCGGAGGGGGGGAGACCGAGCTTTCTTT. Translating it yields CSASDRRGGDRAFF.

The V gene is TRBV27, the J gene TRBJ2-2; a weak D match, TRBD2 (7 bases). Germline V lookup: CDR1 MNHEY, CDR2 SMNVEV (reference sequence). V lost 5 bases and J lost 0, with 16 bases in between. This CDR3 is 17 amino acids long. CDR3 sequence (DNA): TGTGCCAGCAGTCTAGAGGGGGGGTCCTCGAACACCGGGGAGCTGTTTTTT. Translated: CASSLEGGSSNTGELFF.

The chain carries TRBV15 and TRBJ1-3; D gene unclear. CDR3 length: 15 residues. CDR1 LNHNV and CDR2 YYDKDF come from the germline V gene (reference sequence). Between the trimmed V and J ends, which lost 5 bases and 1 base, there was a span of 12 bases. The CDR3 DNA reads TGTGCCACCAGCGAGGAGCGTGGATCTGGAAACACCATATATTTT. This encodes CATSEERGSGNTIYF.

This clone was seen more than once but under ten times. This chain's CDR3 is CAWNSLAGITGELFF. The CDR3 coding sequence is TGTGCCTGGAATTCACTAGCGGGGATCACCGGGGAGCTGTTTTTT. The chain is built from TRBV30 and TRBJ2-2; 10 bases map to TRBD2. V shed 4 bases and J 4 bases; nucleotides not matched to a gene: 6. Germline-derived CDR1 and CDR2 are GTSNPN and SVGIG (reference sequence). CDR3 size: 15 residues.

V is TRBV2 and J is TRBJ1-1, with TRBD1 matching over 10 bases. The V gene end was trimmed by 4 bases and the J gene end by 11 bases; junction bases not matched to a gene: 7. The CDR3 has 13 amino acids. Looked up from germline, CDR1 is SNHLY and CDR2 is FYNNEI. CDR3 loop: CASSVGQGVGAFF. The CDR3 bases are TGTGCCAGCAGTGTAGGACAGGGGGTTGGGGCTTTCTTT.

The chain carries TRBV10-3 and TRBJ1-5, with 7 bases fitting TRBD1. The CDR3 contains 14 residues. Germline V gives CDR1 ENHRY, CDR2 SYGVKD. J lost 2 bases, V lost 6 bases, and 4 bases had no gene match. The CDR3 bases are TGTGCCATCAGCTCCGACAGGGGCAATCAGCCCCAGCATTTT. Its translation: CAISSDRGNQPQHF.

The rearrangement links TRBV15 to TRBJ2-6; 7 nucleotides line up with TRBD2. Germline V gene lookup returns CDR1 LNHNV and CDR2 YYDKDF (reference sequence). This CDR3 is 15 amino acids long. V gave up 8 bases and J gave up 2 bases; unmatched junction bases: 6. CDR3 bases: TGTGCCACCGGGGAGGGGCAGCCTGGGGCCAACGTCCTGACTTTC. Translated: CATGEGQPGANVLTF.

The chain joins TRBV9 to TRBJ2-3; perhaps TRBD2 as D (7 bases). CDR1 and CDR2 from the germline V gene are SGDLS and YYNGEE. The CDR3 has 18 residues. V was cut by 0 bases and J by 2 bases, with 19 bases left in between. CDR3 in DNA: TGTGCCAGCAGCGTAGAGGGAATTGGGGGGGCTAACACAGATACGCAGTATTTT. Translation gives CASSVEGIGGANTDTQYF.

This sequence joins TRBV6-5 and TRBJ1-2; 7 nucleotides match TRBD1. The CDR3 runs to 16 residues. Losses at the gene ends were 0 bases for V and 6 bases for J; bases not matched to a gene: 10. Per the germline V gene, CDR1 is MNHEY and CDR2 is SVGAGI. Here the CDR3 DNA reads TGTGCCAGCAGTTACTCGATCTTGACAGGGTCGGATGGCTACACCTTC. Amino acids: CASSYSILTGSDGYTF.

The rearrangement uses TRBV19 and TRBJ2-5; no firm D call. The CDR3 has 13 amino acids. V was clipped by 4 bases and J by 1 base, with 7 bases between them. Germline V gene sequence: CDR1 LNHDA, CDR2 SQIVND (reference sequence). The CDR3 DNA is TGTGCCAGTAGTACCGACTTCCAAGAGACCCAGTACTTC. It yields the protein CASSTDFQETQYF.

The chain carries TRBV5-1 and TRBJ2-1; the D is unclear. The CDR3 spans 13 residues. Trimming removed 5 bases at V and 2 bases at J, with 8 bases between. CDR1 is SGHRS, CDR2 YFSETQ, per germline. CDR3 loop: CASREPTYNEQFF. CDR3 in DNA: TGCGCCAGCAGGGAGCCCACCTACAATGAGCAGTTCTTC.

The rearrangement uses TRBV6-2 or TRBV6-3 and TRBJ1-5; D might be TRBD1 (6 bases). Per the germline V gene, CDR1 is MNHEY and CDR2 is SVGEGT. The CDR3 extends over 14 amino acids. V lost 2 bases to trimming and J lost 4 bases, with 9 bases between them. For the CDR3, the DNA is TGTGCCAGCAGTTACGAGGGGGGGAATCAGCCCCAGCATTTT. It specifies CASSYEGGNQPQHF.

Concerning this clone itself: It may be a read error: a sequence one base away is much more abundant. CDR3 nucleotides: TGCGCCAGCAGCTTACAGGAGAACACTGAAGCTTTCTTT. Translating gives CASSLQENTEAFF. The chain has TRBV5-1 and TRBJ1-1; D may be TRBD1 (5 bases). Trimming removed 2 bases from V and 1 base from J, with 6 bases in between. The CDR3 contains 13 residues. Germline assignment: CDR1 SGHRS and CDR2 YFSETQ.

The J gene is TRBJ1-6, the V gene TRBV19, with TRBD1 as a possible D gene (6 bases). Trimming removed 6 bases from V and 4 bases from J, with 16 bases in between. Germline CDR1 LNHDA, CDR2 SQIVND (reference sequence). The CDR3 runs to 16 residues. CDR3 sequence reads: CASRGTGIVYNSPLHF. The CDR3 bases are TGTGCCAGTAGGGGTACAGGGATCGTTTATAATTCACCCCTCCACTTT.

Concerning this clone itself: Other DNA sequences within the sample encode an identical CDR3. The chain carries TRBV18 and TRBJ1-5, with 7 bases that match TRBD1. V shed 3 bases and J 4 bases; nucleotides not matched to a gene: 6. Germline V gene sequence: CDR1 KGHSH, CDR2 LQKENI. The CDR3 runs to 15 residues. CDR3 amino acids: CASSPRQGLNQPQHF. The CDR3 bases are TGTGCCAGCTCACCTCGACAGGGCCTGAATCAGCCCCAGCATTTT.

V gene TRBV11-2 combines with J gene TRBJ2-3, with D unclear. The germline CDR1 and CDR2 sequences are SGHAT and FQNNGV. CDR3 length: 12 residues. V lost 2 bases, J lost 6 bases, and 6 bases lay in between. This CDR3 is CASSLMRDTQYF. DNA of the CDR3: TGTGCCAGCAGCTTAATGAGGGATACGCAGTATTTT.

CDR3 protein: CAWSRPPGTDTQYF. CDR3 coding DNA: TGTGCCTGGAGCAGGCCCCCGGGCACAGATACGCAGTATTTT. The chain is built from TRBV30 and TRBJ2-3; D gene unclear. Trimming removed 3 bases from V and 1 base from J, with 11 bases in between. Germline loops: CDR1 GTSNPN, CDR2 SVGIG (reference sequence). The CDR3 is 14 residues long.

The V and J genes are TRBV5-1 and TRBJ2-7, with 10 bases fitting TRBD2. Germline V gene sequence: CDR1 SGHRS, CDR2 YFSETQ. The CDR3 length is 14 residues. Trimming at V came to 8 bases and at J to 2 bases, leaving 7 bases not matched to a gene. The CDR3 nucleotides read TGCGCCAGTGCAGCGGGAGGGTATGCCTACGAGCAGTACTTC. The encoded protein is CASAAGGYAYEQYF.